What follows describes a single T cell receptor (beta chain). This specimen belongs to a study of blood T cell repertoires in COVID-19. Study overall: Among Cohort 3 donors, those recovered had two negative PCRs, clearance, or symptom resolution.

Assay used: immunoSEQ multiplex PCR; TCRdb lists only in-frame clones, some missing. The table records approximately 190,000 clones, more than 85% of them present only once. The CDR3 has 15 residues. Germline values: CDR1 SGDLS, CDR2 YYNGEE. V was cut by 0 bases and J by 3 bases, with 10 bases left in between. The specimen sequenced was PBMCs or T cells enriched from blood (not recorded which). This TCR was recovered from a woman aged 40 to 55 in a cohort exposed to, infected with or recovered from COVID-19 (not recorded which). The chain carries TRBV9 and TRBJ2-1, with a weak D call TRBD1 (6 bases). CDR3 loop: CASSVGVGGYNEQFF. The CDR3 coding sequence is TGTGCCAGCAGCGTAGGGGTAGGGGGCTACAATGAGCAGTTCTTC.